This TCR beta chain was recovered during a study of shared clonotypes between healthy human individuals. Findings and caveats of the study: Researchers sampled only blood; tissue repertoires likely differ.

The ends were cut back, 0 bases at V and 4 bases at J, with 10 bases in the middle. The CDR3 covers 15 residues. The germline V gene has CDR1 SGDLS and CDR2 YYNGEE. A word on this clone: Its antigen is undetermined.

The material for each subset, its genomic DNA, was split evenly across several immunoSEQ plates. In the original workflow: Because ImmunoSEQ provided only junction sequences with no quality scores, the filtering differed. Repertoires were generated with immunoSEQ multiplex PCR, while TCRdb's copy carries only in-frame clones and drops some. From that table come the V and J calls and clone size; the DNA was used to work out D and trimming. The sample carries about 2.5 million clones, under 95% recorded once. The chain has TRBV9 and TRBJ2-2; possibly TRBD2 for D (6 bases). The clonotype was recovered from a man aged 18 to 30 in good health. Some clones in this sample may be carry-over from other donors' samples. The specimen was naive CD4+ T cells from PBMCs. Subset defined: CD45RA+ positively selected. CDR3 amino acids: CASSVVAVSTGELFF. DNA of the CDR3: TGTGCCAGCAGCGTAGTAGCGGTATCCACCGGGGAGCTGTTTTTT.